Sequencing of this T cell receptor (beta chain) was carried out in a study of blood T cells in healthy people across ages. Next came a second PCR, run for about 7 to 12 cycles, which used a sample-barcoded 5' primer along with a J-beta primer mix. TCRdb re-analysed the 5' RACE reads in MiXCR, keeping a single row per CDR3 protein. The table has about 1,400,000 distinct CDR3 sequences, 55% to 75% seen once. The CDR3 consists of 12 residues. Between the trimmed V and J ends, which lost 0 bases and 6 bases, there was a span of 6 bases. Germline CDR1 reads GTSNPN; CDR2 reads SVGIG (reference sequence). Study results and limitations: It was found that TCR beta diversity correlated strongly with the percentage of naive T cells. No one knew whether donors had CMV, which possibly confounded expanded clonotype changes.

On this clonotype: Its antigen remains unknown.

The source is a man in his late teens or twenties in good health. The chain is built from TRBV30 and TRBJ2-1; D call uncertain. Material for sequencing was blood. CDR3 amino acids: CAWSVQGNEQFF. CDR3 coding DNA: TGTGCCTGGAGTGTACAAGGCAATGAGCAGTTCTTC.